Listed here are 17 T cell receptor beta chains from one sample, sequenced in a study of monozygotic twins with inflammatory bowel disease. Reanalyzing the 5' RACE reads, TCRdb keeps one entry per CDR3 protein, without DNA. The table for this sample gives 440,000 or so distinct CDR3 sequences. Material: blood. Receptor source: a human donor with ulcerative colitis or Crohn's disease, or a healthy co-twin of an affected twin (not recorded which).

The chain has TRBV7-2 and TRBJ1-4. Germline V gene data show CDR1 as SGHTA and CDR2 as FQGNSA. This CDR3 has 14 residues. CDR3 in amino acids: CASRKNSGNEKLFF. The full variable domain, its missing parts supplied by reference TRBV7-2 and TRBJ1-4, is GAGVSQSPSNKVTEKGKDVELRCDPISGHTALYWYRQSLGQGLEFLIYFQGNSAPDKSGLPSDRFSAERTGGSVSTLTIQRTQQEDSAVYLCASRKNSGNEKLFFGSGTQLSVL.

The chain links TRBV20-1 to TRBJ2-7. Germline-derived CDR1 and CDR2 are DFQATT and SNEGSKA (reference sequence). This CDR3 contains 11 residues. The chain's CDR3 is CSALTVIEQYF.

V and J are TRBV5-4 and TRBJ2-7; TCRdb calls TRBD1, which cannot be checked without DNA. Germline-derived CDR1 and CDR2 are SGHNT and YYREEE (reference sequence). This CDR3 region has 15 residues. The CDR3 spells CASSLIGTGVYEQYF.

V gene TRBV10-3 combines with J gene TRBJ1-5; the TRBD1 assignment by TCRdb is unverifiable without DNA. Per germline, CDR1 ENHRY and CDR2 SYGVKD. CDR3 length: 15 residues. The chain's CDR3 is CAISKHGTDNQPQHF.

This chain connects TRBV15 to TRBJ2-2. The CDR3 loop spans 12 amino acids. Germline V gene sequence: CDR1 LNHNV, CDR2 YYDKDF (reference sequence). CDR3 sequence: CATSRDPRELFF.

This chain links TRBV7-9 with TRBJ2-1. The germline V gene has CDR1 SEHNR and CDR2 FQNEAQ (reference sequence). The length of the CDR3 is 15 residues. The CDR3 sequence: CASSSWQGASNEQFF.

The chain links TRBV20-1 to TRBJ2-5; TCRdb returns TRBD2, unconfirmable since there is no DNA. CDR1 and CDR2 from the germline V gene are DFQATT and SNEGSKA (reference sequence). CDR3 length: 16 amino acids. The CDR3 loop reads CSARDRRGGRQETQYF.

This chain uses TRBV6-6 with TRBJ2-2. The CDR3 loop spans 11 amino acids. Looked up from germline, CDR1 is MNHNY and CDR2 is SVGAGI (reference sequence). The CDR3 region is CASFVTGELFF.

The chain employs TRBV27 and TRBJ1-1; TCRdb's D call of TRBD1 is untestable without DNA. This CDR3 contains 15 residues. The germline V gene encodes CDR1 MNHEY and CDR2 SMNVEV (reference sequence). The CDR3 region is CASSLTRDRETEAFF.

The genes are TRBV2 and TRBJ1-5. The CDR3 is made up of 13 amino acids. Germline values: CDR1 SNHLY, CDR2 FYNNEI. The CDR3 sequence is CASSQAPNQPQHF.

This CDR3 reads CASKWAGELFF. This chain links TRBV12-3 or TRBV12-4 with TRBJ2-2. The CDR3 consists of 11 residues.

This chain joins TRBV28 and TRBJ2-7. CDR3 length equals 15 residues. Per the germline V gene, CDR1 is MDHEN and CDR2 is SYDVKM. CDR3 amino acids: CASSSVAGKTYEQYF.

This chain joins TRBV7-9 and TRBJ1-6; lacking DNA, the TRBD1 call made by TCRdb goes unchecked. The CDR3 sequence is 15 residues long. Looked up from germline, CDR1 is SEHNR and CDR2 is FQNEAQ (reference sequence). This CDR3 reads CASSSTGQGNSPLHF. Full variable domain (rest looked up from reference TRBV7-9 and TRBJ1-6): DTGVSQNPRHKITKRGQNVTFRCDPISEHNRLYWYRQTLGQGPEFLTYFQNEAQLEKSRLLSDRFSAERPKGSFSTLEIQRTEQGDSAMYLCASSSTGQGNSPLHFGNGTRLTVT.

The CDR3 protein is CASSPDFGNTIYF. The chain has TRBV27 and TRBJ1-3. CDR1 MNHEY and CDR2 SMNVEV come from the germline V gene (reference sequence). This CDR3 is 13 amino acids long.

The chain joins TRBV6-1 to TRBJ2-1; TCRdb reports TRBD1, a call that lacks DNA to check it against. Per the germline V gene, CDR1 is MNHNS and CDR2 is SASEGT. CDR3 length: 15 residues. CDR3 loop: CASNPDPTGRDEQFF.

The chain is built from TRBV3-1 and TRBJ2-7; absent DNA, TCRdb's TRBD2 call cannot be checked. The germline gives CDR1 LGHDT, CDR2 YNNKEL (reference sequence). This CDR3 comprises 15 residues. The CDR3 sequence: CASSHVASGGVVQYF.

This chain joins TRBV3-1 and TRBJ2-2; TCRdb's D gene call, TRBD2, goes unchecked for lack of DNA. Per the germline V gene, CDR1 is LGHDT and CDR2 is YNNKEL (reference sequence). This CDR3 contains 14 residues. The CDR3 region is CASRLAFTTGELFF.